This is a list of T cell receptor beta chains from one sample in a study of T cells in Graves' hyperthyroidism and ophthalmopathy. TCRdb passed the multiplex PCR reads through MiXCR, listing each CDR3 protein once. This repertoire shows about 660,000 distinct CDR3 sequences, about 45% found once; its top ten account for less than 9%. Source material: peripheral blood or thyroid tissue (not recorded which). These receptors all come from an adult man with Graves' disease, either hyperthyroidism or ophthalmopathy (not recorded which). The CDR3 runs from the conserved cysteine through the conserved F or W. The order of the fields is CDR3 length, J gene, clone size, D gene, V gene, CDR3 DNA, CDR3 protein. D genes are given only for firm matches. Clone size is stated in some rows and not others, as once, few, many or a class when expanded.

len: 13
j_gene: TRBJ1-5
abundance: .
d_gene: TRBD1
v_gene: TRBV10-3
CDR3nt: TGTGCCAGCCGTAGACAGGGAGGGCAGCCCCAGCATTTT
CDR3aa: CASRRQGGQPQHF

len: 15
j_gene: TRBJ1-1
abundance: .
d_gene: .
v_gene: TRBV7-9
CDR3nt: TGTGCCAGCAGCCCGCGTCCCCCACTGAACACTGAAGCTTTCTTT
CDR3aa: CASSPRPPLNTEAFF

len: 13
j_gene: TRBJ2-5
abundance: .
d_gene: TRBD2
v_gene: TRBV11-2
CDR3nt: TGTACCGCTAGCGGGGGGAAAGGGGAGACCCAGTACTTC
CDR3aa: CTASGGKGETQYF

len: 14
j_gene: TRBJ1-2
abundance: .
d_gene: TRBD1
v_gene: TRBV6-6
CDR3nt: TGTGCCAGCACCCGGACAGGGGACGACTATGGCTACACCTTC
CDR3aa: CASTRTGDDYGYTF

len: 13
j_gene: TRBJ1-2
abundance: few
d_gene: .
v_gene: TRBV19
CDR3nt: TGTGCCAGTAGGGGGGCGCATCTTCATGGCTACACCTTC
CDR3aa: CASRGAHLHGYTF

len: 14
j_gene: TRBJ2-5
abundance: .
d_gene: .
v_gene: TRBV10-3
CDR3nt: TGTGCCATCAGTGAGCGGGCAGCGCAAGAGACCCAGTACTTC
CDR3aa: CAISERAAQETQYF

len: 19
j_gene: TRBJ1-5
abundance: few
d_gene: TRBD1
v_gene: TRBV20-1
CDR3nt: TGCAGTGCTCCCGACCCCCCAGGGGGCTTACATTGGTCGTATCAGCCCCAGCATTTT
CDR3aa: CSAPDPPGGLHWSYQPQHF

len: 14
j_gene: TRBJ1-5
abundance: many
d_gene: .
v_gene: TRBV2
CDR3nt: TGTGCCAGCAGTGACTTGGGGGATTTGAGGCCCCAGCATTTT
CDR3aa: CASSDLGDLRPQHF

len: 13
j_gene: TRBJ2-7
abundance: many
d_gene: .
v_gene: TRBV20-1
CDR3nt: TGCAGCGCCCGCCGGGACTCCTCCTACGAGCAGTACTTC
CDR3aa: CSARRDSSYEQYF

len: 13
j_gene: TRBJ1-2
abundance: few
d_gene: TRBD1
v_gene: TRBV20-1
CDR3nt: TGCAGTGCGAGGGGAGACAGGGCTTCCGGCTACACCTTC
CDR3aa: CSARGDRASGYTF

len: 12
j_gene: TRBJ1-2
abundance: few
d_gene: .
v_gene: TRBV5-6
CDR3nt: TGTGCCAGCGCCCAAATTAACTATGGCTACACCTTC
CDR3aa: CASAQINYGYTF

len: 13
j_gene: TRBJ1-6
abundance: .
d_gene: .
v_gene: TRBV2
CDR3nt: TGTGCCAGCAGTCCCAAACCGAATTCACCCCTCCACTTT
CDR3aa: CASSPKPNSPLHF

len: 16
j_gene: TRBJ1-6
abundance: .
d_gene: .
v_gene: TRBV10-3
CDR3nt: TGTGCCATCAGTGAGTCGGCCAGGGGCAAGAATTCACCCCTCCACTTT
CDR3aa: CAISESARGKNSPLHF

len: 12
j_gene: TRBJ1-2
abundance: .
d_gene: TRBD1
v_gene: TRBV29-1
CDR3nt: TGCAGCCTACAGGGGGCAACCTATGGCTACACCTTC
CDR3aa: CSLQGATYGYTF

len: 16
j_gene: TRBJ1-1
abundance: few
d_gene: TRBD1
v_gene: TRBV29-1
CDR3nt: TGCAGCGTTGAAGGCCGTCCCGGGACAGGGGCCACTGAAGCTTTCTTT
CDR3aa: CSVEGRPGTGATEAFF

len: 15
j_gene: TRBJ2-7
abundance: .
d_gene: .
v_gene: TRBV10-3
CDR3nt: TGTGCCATCAGCAGAGATGGCCCGACAGTCGACGAGCAGTACTTC
CDR3aa: CAISRDGPTVDEQYF

len: 14
j_gene: TRBJ1-1
abundance: .
d_gene: .
v_gene: TRBV24-1
CDR3nt: TGTGCCACCAGTGAGGACGGAGGGGGCACTGAAGCTTTCTTT
CDR3aa: CATSEDGGGTEAFF

len: 16
j_gene: TRBJ2-5
abundance: .
d_gene: TRBD1
v_gene: TRBV20-1
CDR3nt: TGCAGTGCTAGGGGGACAGGGGCTGTTCAAGTAGAGACCCAGTACTTC
CDR3aa: CSARGTGAVQVETQYF

len: 15
j_gene: TRBJ1-6
abundance: once
d_gene: TRBD1
v_gene: TRBV15
CDR3nt: TGTGCCACCAGCGTGGGACAGACAACGGGTTCACCCCTCCACTTT
CDR3aa: CATSVGQTTGSPLHF

len: 15
j_gene: TRBJ2-5
abundance: few
d_gene: .
v_gene: TRBV7-8
CDR3nt: TGTGCCAGCAGATCCCTTGGGAACAGAGTAGAGACCCAGTACTTC
CDR3aa: CASRSLGNRVETQYF

len: 15
j_gene: TRBJ2-5
abundance: .
d_gene: TRBD1
v_gene: TRBV20-1
CDR3nt: TGCAGTGCGCAACGGACAGGTGGCGGGTTCGAGACCCAGTACTTC
CDR3aa: CSAQRTGGGFETQYF

len: 12
j_gene: TRBJ1-2
abundance: many
d_gene: TRBD1
v_gene: TRBV19
CDR3nt: TGTGCCAGTACCCAGACAGGGCATGGCTACACCTTC
CDR3aa: CASTQTGHGYTF

len: 14
j_gene: TRBJ2-7
abundance: .
d_gene: .
v_gene: TRBV29-1
CDR3nt: TGCAGCGTTGAAGATCCCAGGGGAGACTACGAGCAGTACTTC
CDR3aa: CSVEDPRGDYEQYF

len: 14
j_gene: TRBJ2-7
abundance: .
d_gene: .
v_gene: TRBV9
CDR3nt: TGTGCCAGCAGCGCTGGCAGGAAGTCCTACGAGCAGTACTTC
CDR3aa: CASSAGRKSYEQYF

len: 14
j_gene: TRBJ2-5
abundance: many
d_gene: TRBD1
v_gene: TRBV29-1
CDR3nt: TGCAGCGTTGACCCGGGACAGTCCCTAGAGACCCAGTACTTC
CDR3aa: CSVDPGQSLETQYF

len: 14
j_gene: TRBJ1-2
abundance: few
d_gene: TRBD1
v_gene: TRBV4-1
CDR3nt: TGCGCCAGCAGCCAAGAAGGGGGACAGTATGGCTACACCTTC
CDR3aa: CASSQEGGQYGYTF

len: 12
j_gene: TRBJ2-7
abundance: many
d_gene: .
v_gene: TRBV11-2
CDR3nt: TGTGCCAGCAGCTGGCAGAACTACGAGCAGTACTTC
CDR3aa: CASSWQNYEQYF

len: 11
j_gene: TRBJ1-5
abundance: .
d_gene: TRBD1
v_gene: TRBV20-1
CDR3nt: TGCAGTGCTCTGACAGGGGGAAAACAGCATTTT
CDR3aa: CSALTGGKQHF

len: 14
j_gene: TRBJ1-3
abundance: many
d_gene: .
v_gene: TRBV29-1
CDR3nt: TGCAGCGTCAAGACAACGCACTCTGGAAACACCATATATTTT
CDR3aa: CSVKTTHSGNTIYF

len: 11
j_gene: TRBJ2-7
abundance: few
d_gene: .
v_gene: TRBV6-5
CDR3nt: TGTGCCAGCAGGCGCCACTACGAGCAGTACTTC
CDR3aa: CASRRHYEQYF

len: 12
j_gene: TRBJ1-2
abundance: .
d_gene: .
v_gene: TRBV29-1
CDR3nt: TGCAGCAGAGACAGTATTAACTATGGCTACACCTTC
CDR3aa: CSRDSINYGYTF

len: 13
j_gene: TRBJ1-1
abundance: few
d_gene: .
v_gene: TRBV7-2
CDR3nt: TGTGCCAGCAGCGGTTACCAGAACACTGAAGCTTTCTTT
CDR3aa: CASSGYQNTEAFF

len: 13
j_gene: TRBJ1-5
abundance: few
d_gene: .
v_gene: TRBV20-1
CDR3nt: TGCAGTGCACGACCGAGCCCCAATCAGCCCCAGCATTTT
CDR3aa: CSARPSPNQPQHF

len: 15
j_gene: TRBJ2-7
abundance: few
d_gene: TRBD2
v_gene: TRBV7-9
CDR3nt: TGTGCCAGCAGCTTATTTAGCGGGGGGACCTACGAGCAGTACTTC
CDR3aa: CASSLFSGGTYEQYF

len: 11
j_gene: TRBJ2-5
abundance: .
d_gene: .
v_gene: TRBV29-1
CDR3nt: TGCAGCGCTGATGTGGGTGAGACCCAGTACTTC
CDR3aa: CSADVGETQYF

len: 15
j_gene: TRBJ1-3
abundance: few
d_gene: .
v_gene: TRBV6-5
CDR3nt: TGTGCCAGCAGCAGAGATGGGGAGAGGAGAAACACCATATATTTT
CDR3aa: CASSRDGERRNTIYF

len: 13
j_gene: TRBJ2-7
abundance: many
d_gene: .
v_gene: TRBV2
CDR3nt: TGTGCCAGCAGTGATGGCTGGACCTACGAGCAGTACTTC
CDR3aa: CASSDGWTYEQYF

len: 13
j_gene: TRBJ1-1
abundance: many
d_gene: .
v_gene: TRBV29-1
CDR3nt: TGCAGCGTTACGGGGCCCAGAAGGACTGAAGCTTTCTTT
CDR3aa: CSVTGPRRTEAFF

len: 15
j_gene: TRBJ1-2
abundance: .
d_gene: .
v_gene: TRBV4-1
CDR3nt: TGCGCCAGCAGCCAAGAACGCAGGCCGAGAAATGGCTACACCTTC
CDR3aa: CASSQERRPRNGYTF

len: 14
j_gene: TRBJ1-6
abundance: .
d_gene: .
v_gene: TRBV3-1
CDR3nt: TGTGCCAGCAGCCAAAGTTCAGGGGTCTCACCCCTCCACTTT
CDR3aa: CASSQSSGVSPLHF

len: 14
j_gene: TRBJ2-5
abundance: .
d_gene: .
v_gene: TRBV20-1
CDR3nt: TGCAGTGCTAGAGTAGGCGGTCTTCGGGAGACCCAGTACTTC
CDR3aa: CSARVGGLRETQYF

len: 14
j_gene: TRBJ1-4
abundance: few
d_gene: .
v_gene: TRBV20-1
CDR3nt: TGCAGTGCTAGAAGGGCGGGGGGAGGAAAAGGACTGTTTTTT
CDR3aa: CSARRAGGGKGLFF

len: 13
j_gene: TRBJ1-1
abundance: .
d_gene: .
v_gene: TRBV20-1
CDR3nt: TGCAGTGCTAGAGATCCGGGGGACACTGAAGCTTTCTTT
CDR3aa: CSARDPGDTEAFF